Below, 21 T cell receptor beta chains from the same sample are listed, as sequenced in a study of blood T cell repertoires in COVID-19. The assay was immunoSEQ multiplex PCR, and TCRdb's table has in-frame clones only and misses some. The profile shows around 130,000 clones, approximately 84% of them singletons. Specimen: peripheral blood. Receptors originate from an elderly woman with acute or convalescent COVID-19.

This chain uses TRBV14 with TRBJ2-3; 7 bases align to TRBD2. The germline V gene encodes CDR1 SGHDN and CDR2 FVKESK. V lost 0 bases and J lost 4; bases outside the gene matches: 4. The CDR3 covers 15 residues. CDR3 coding DNA: TGTGCCAGCAGCCAAGAAAAGGGGAGGGCAGATACGCAGTATTTT. Encoded protein: CASSQEKGRADTQYF.

By share, this clone counts as medium-sized. The rearrangement joins TRBV2 to TRBJ2-7, with D possibly matching TRBD2 (6 bases). This CDR3 has 13 amino acids. Germline V gene data show CDR1 as SNHLY and CDR2 as FYNNEI. Trimming took off 7 bases at V and 0 bases at J, with 10 bases between the two ends. The CDR3 nucleotides are TGTGCCAGCACCATAGCGGACTCCTACGAGCAGTACTTC. It specifies CASTIADSYEQYF.

The CDR3 sequence: CASSETLGSSYEQYF. In nucleotides, the CDR3 is TGTGCCAGCAGTGAGACCTTAGGGAGCTCCTACGAGCAGTACTTC. V usage is TRBV25-1 and J usage is TRBJ2-7; D perhaps matches TRBD2 (5 bases). V lost 3 bases, J lost 0 bases, and 12 bases lay in between. The germline gives CDR1 MGHDK, CDR2 SYGVNS. The CDR3 has 15 amino acids.

The rearrangement links TRBV7-2 to TRBJ1-2; TRBD1 is a possible D gene (5 bases). V lost 1 base and J 3 bases, leaving 18 bases between the germline ends. The germline V gene has CDR1 SGHTA and CDR2 FQGNSA. The CDR3 loop spans 17 amino acids. In DNA, the CDR3 is TGTGCCAGCAGCTTAGTTCTGGGCAGGGAAGATTACTATGGCTACACCTTC. This encodes CASSLVLGREDYYGYTF.

The J gene is TRBJ2-1, the V gene TRBV7-2; TRBD2 agrees at 7 bases. The V gene's germline CDR1 is SGHTA and CDR2 FQGNSA. V lost 2 bases, J lost 5 bases, and 6 bases stayed unmatched. This CDR3 is 15 amino acids long. The CDR3 sequence is CASSLRDYPNNEQFF. The CDR3 nucleotides read TGTGCCAGCAGCTTAAGGGACTACCCCAACAATGAGCAGTTCTTC.

The rearrangement links TRBV18 to TRBJ2-5; 10 bases match TRBD1. With V trimmed by 4 bases and J by 8 bases, 4 bases remained unmatched. CDR3 length: 13 amino acids. CDR1 is KGHSH and CDR2 is LQKENI in the germline V gene. CDR3 amino acids: CASSRGTGDTQYF. DNA for the CDR3: TGTGCCAGCTCACGGGGGACAGGGGATACCCAGTACTTC.

The chain employs TRBV12-3 or TRBV12-4 and TRBJ1-2; D is uncertain. This CDR3 contains 13 residues. Trimming shortened V by 2 bases and J by 4 bases, and 8 bases separated the two germline ends. CDR3 nucleotide sequence: TGTGCCAGCAGTTTATCGGAGGTCTATGGCTACACCTTC. Protein sequence: CASSLSEVYGYTF.

V gene TRBV19 combines with J gene TRBJ2-5, with D maybe TRBD2 (6 bases). The CDR3 loop spans 15 amino acids. Germline lookup yields CDR1 LNHDA and CDR2 SQIVND (reference sequence). With 1 base removed from V and 0 bases from J, the gap between germline ends came to 9 bases. The CDR3 loop reads CASSIGRGYQETQYF. Written as DNA, the CDR3 is TGTGCCAGTAGTATAGGACGGGGGTACCAAGAGACCCAGTACTTC. Together with reference TRBV19 and TRBJ2-5, the CDR3 gives the full variable domain: DGGITQSPKYLFRKEGQNVTLSCEQNLNHDAMYWYRQDPGQGLRLIYYSQIVNDFQKGDIAEGYSVSREKKESFPLTVTSAQKNPTAFYLCASSIGRGYQETQYFGPGTRLLVL.

The rearrangement joins TRBV18 to TRBJ1-1; 7 bases map to TRBD1. The V segment lost 3 bases and the J segment 3 bases; nucleotides outside the gene matches: 10. Per germline, CDR1 KGHSH and CDR2 LQKENI. The CDR3 loop spans 16 amino acids. The chain's CDR3 is CASSPLRFDRDTEAFF. CDR3 DNA: TGTGCCAGCTCACCCCTTCGGTTCGACAGGGACACTGAAGCTTTCTTT.

This chain links TRBV5-4 with TRBJ2-3; D ambiguous. The CDR3 is made up of 14 amino acids. Germline loops: CDR1 SGHNT, CDR2 YYREEE (reference sequence). Deletions cut 4 bases from V and 1 base from J, with 10 bases between. The CDR3 region has the DNA TGTGCCAGCAGCCTCCGTAGCCGCACAGATACGCAGTATTTT. It encodes CASSLRSRTDTQYF.

This chain links TRBV5-1 with TRBJ1-4; unclear D gene. Trimming shortened V by 0 bases and J by 6 bases, and 9 bases separated the two germline ends. The length of the CDR3 is 14 residues. Germline CDR1 reads SGHRS; CDR2 reads YFSETQ. The CDR3: CASSLGHQDEKLFF. CDR3 bases: TGCGCCAGCAGCTTGGGACACCAAGATGAAAAACTGTTTTTT.

The J gene is TRBJ1-2, the V gene TRBV18, with TRBD1 matching 10 bases. CDR1 and CDR2 (germline): KGHSH, LQKENI. With V trimmed by 3 bases and J by 4 bases, 14 bases remained unmatched. CDR3 length: 18 residues. The CDR3, as DNA: TGTGCCAGCTCACCTCAGGGGCCCGGGACAGGGGCTGGCTATGGCTACACCTTC. Amino acids: CASSPQGPGTGAGYGYTF.

This clone has a single count. The chain employs TRBV19 and TRBJ1-5; TRBD1 agrees at 9 bases. Germline values: CDR1 LNHDA, CDR2 SQIVND (reference sequence). The CDR3 has 15 amino acids. With 6 bases clipped from V and 4 bases from J, the junction kept 7 bases outside the gene matches. The CDR3 loop reads CASRSQGQGNQPQHF. CDR3 nucleotides: TGTGCCAGTAGATCCCAGGGACAGGGTAATCAGCCCCAGCATTTT.

The rearrangement joins TRBV7-9 to TRBJ1-1; D not resolved. Trimming removed 1 base at V and 8 bases at J, with 11 bases between. CDR3 length equals 13 residues. CDR1 and CDR2 (germline): SEHNR, FQNEAQ (reference sequence). The CDR3 is CASSLGEVPEAFF. DNA of the CDR3: TGTGCCAGCAGCTTAGGGGAGGTCCCCGAAGCTTTCTTT.

J is TRBJ2-1 and V is TRBV3-1 (or the pseudogene TRBV3-2); the D gene is possibly TRBD2 (5 bases). V lost 4 bases and J 7 bases, leaving 8 bases between the germline ends. Germline V CDR1 and CDR2: LGHDT, YNNKEL (reference sequence). The CDR3 runs to 12 residues. CDR3 region: CASSLSGNEQFF. DNA of the CDR3: TGTGCCAGCAGCCTGTCGGGGAATGAGCAGTTCTTC.

The V call is TRBV9, the J call TRBJ2-1; 7 positions agree with TRBD1. This CDR3 is 15 amino acids long. J was trimmed by 9 bases and V by 3 bases; bases with no gene match: 12. CDR1 is SGDLS and CDR2 is YYNGEE in the germline V gene. CDR3 nucleotides: TGTGCCAGCAGCGCCTCCGGGACAGAGTTTGGTGAGCAGTTCTTC. Translated, it gives CASSASGTEFGEQFF.

The CDR3 DNA is TGTGCCAGCAGCAACCCTCCGGGACAGGCCTACCACAATGAGCAGTTCTTC. Translating gives CASSNPPGQAYHNEQFF. This chain links TRBV21-1 with TRBJ2-1; TRBD1, the table's D call, was not compared with the DNA. TRBV21-1 is an annotated pseudogene. The length of the CDR3 is 17 residues.

The V and J genes are TRBV2 and TRBJ2-3; possibly TRBD2 for D (6 bases). The CDR3 contains 14 residues. Trimming cost V 7 bases and J 0 bases, with 11 bases left between them. Germline loops: CDR1 SNHLY, CDR2 FYNNEI. CDR3 nucleotide sequence: TGTGCCAGCATGAGCCGGGGGAGCACAGATACGCAGTATTTT. Encoded protein: CASMSRGSTDTQYF.

This chain links TRBV10-1 with TRBJ2-7; 8 bases match TRBD1. The CDR3 spans 14 residues. V gave up 5 bases and J gave up 3 bases; unmatched junction bases: 6. The germline V gene encodes CDR1 WNHNN and CDR2 SYGVQD (reference sequence). The CDR3 bases are TGCGCCAGCAGTCGGACAGGGACCCACTACGAGCAGTACTTC. It yields the protein CASSRTGTHYEQYF.

This sequence joins TRBV30 and TRBJ2-7; the match to TRBD1 covers 9 bases. This CDR3 region has 15 residues. The junction had 10 bases not matched to a gene; V was cut back by 0 bases and J by 7 bases. Germline CDR1 and CDR2: GTSNPN and SVGIG (reference sequence). This CDR3 reads CAWSVPGTGSGEQYF. The CDR3 nucleotides are TGTGCCTGGAGTGTACCAGGGACAGGGTCCGGGGAGCAGTACTTC.

The gene calls are TRBV7-9 and TRBJ2-3; TRBD2 agrees at 9 bases. V gave up 3 bases and J gave up 1 base; unmatched junction bases: 5. The CDR3 spans 16 residues. Germline V gives CDR1 SEHNR, CDR2 FQNEAQ (reference sequence). This chain's CDR3 is CASSLTSGWGTDTQYF. DNA for the CDR3: TGTGCCAGCAGCTTGACTAGCGGATGGGGCACAGATACGCAGTATTTT.